The 26 T cell receptor beta chains below come from one sample, sequenced in a study of cytomegalovirus exposure and HLA in healthy donors. It was with 60 Vbeta and 13 Jbeta primers that the PCR ran. Sequencing was performed with immunoSEQ multiplex PCR; in TCRdb, only in-frame clones are kept and a portion is missing. The table has 120,000 or so clones, more than 55% seen once. Sequenced sample: PBMCs. Receptor source: a man between 18 and 35 years old in good health and CMV-seronegative.

This chain connects TRBV14 to TRBJ2-5, with 7 positions matching TRBD1. With V trimmed by 3 bases and J by 1 base, 8 bases remained unmatched. Germline loops: CDR1 SGHDN, CDR2 FVKESK. The CDR3 contains 16 residues. CDR3 nucleotides: TGTGCCAGCAGCCACCGCCGGGACAGATTCCAAGAGACCCAGTACTTC. It codes for CASSHRRDRFQETQYF.

The chain carries TRBV27 and TRBJ2-1, with D hard to call. Deletions cut 5 bases from V and 0 bases from J, with 20 bases between. The CDR3 runs 18 residues. Germline CDR1 reads MNHEY; CDR2 reads SMNVEV (reference sequence). CDR3 region: CASSGLGPGASSYNEQFF. The CDR3 region has the DNA TGTGCCAGCAGTGGTTTGGGCCCAGGTGCGAGCTCCTACAATGAGCAGTTCTTC.

This sequence joins TRBV5-1 and TRBJ2-5, with 11 bases that match TRBD1. This CDR3 is built from 18 residues. The V gene's germline CDR1 is SGHRS and CDR2 YFSETQ. J gave up 3 bases and V 3 bases, and 13 bases lay outside the gene matches. The CDR3 sequence is CASSSTIRTGGFEETQYF. In DNA form, the CDR3 reads TGCGCCAGCAGCTCGACTATACGGACAGGGGGCTTTGAAGAGACCCAGTACTTC.

This chain links TRBV29-1 with TRBJ2-1, with D possibly being TRBD1 (5 bases). This CDR3 region has 11 residues. V was trimmed by 7 bases and J by 5 bases, leaving 9 bases between them. Germline CDR1 is SQVTM and CDR2 is ANQGSEA. The DNA of the CDR3 is TGCAGCGCGAGACAGAACAATGAGCAGTTCTTC. Its protein product is CSARQNNEQFF.

The chain combines TRBV4-3 with TRBJ1-6, with D perhaps matching TRBD1 (5 bases). The CDR3 is 18 amino acids. CDR1 and CDR2 from the germline V gene are LGHNA and YSLEER. Trimming removed 2 bases from V and 6 bases from J, with 20 bases in between. The CDR3 coding sequence is TGCGCCAGCAGCCAATTTTCGGGCATGGGGCTCTCTAATTCACCCCTCCACTTT. Translated, it gives CASSQFSGMGLSNSPLHF.

This clone was seen a few times. The V call is TRBV6-5, the J call TRBJ2-3, with 7 bases lining up with TRBD2. CDR3 length: 14 residues. V was pared by 6 bases and J by 4 bases, with 7 bases of the junction left unmatched. Germline loops: CDR1 MNHEY, CDR2 SVGAGI. Here the CDR3 reads CASSRTSNSDTQYF. Written as DNA, the CDR3 is TGTGCCAGCAGCCGGACTAGTAACTCAGATACGCAGTATTTT.

There are a few counts of this clone. The chain recombines TRBV30 with TRBJ1-2; no clear D gene. V lost 6 bases and J 1 base, leaving 9 bases between the germline ends. The CDR3 runs to 12 residues. Germline V gives CDR1 GTSNPN, CDR2 SVGIG (reference sequence). The CDR3 spells CACFQVNYGYTF. CDR3 in DNA: TGTGCCTGCTTCCAGGTTAACTATGGCTACACCTTC.

The chain recombines TRBV9 with TRBJ1-4, with D possibly TRBD1 on 5 matching bases. The ends were cut back, 4 bases at V and 8 bases at J, with 18 bases in the middle. CDR1 SGDLS and CDR2 YYNGEE come from the germline V gene. There are 15 residues in the CDR3. This chain's CDR3 is CASSLRDYGGEKLFF. In nucleotides, the CDR3 is TGTGCCAGCAGCTTAAGGGACTACGGGGGGGAAAAACTGTTTTTT.

V usage is TRBV6-4 and J usage is TRBJ2-1; 7 positions match TRBD2. V gave up 3 bases and J gave up 8 bases; unmatched junction bases: 7. The CDR3 contains 14 residues. Germline V CDR1 and CDR2: MRHNA, SNTAGT. CDR3: CASSEGEGSDEQFF. The CDR3 region has the DNA TGTGCCAGCAGTGAAGGGGAGGGTAGCGATGAGCAGTTCTTC.

The rearrangement joins TRBV19 to TRBJ2-3, with 7 bases identical to TRBD1. Germline trimming cut 1 base from V and 0 bases from J; bases unmatched to any gene: 1. CDR1 and CDR2 from the germline V gene are LNHDA and SQIVND (reference sequence). CDR3 size: 15 residues. CDR3 nucleotides: TGTGCCAGTAGTATAGTGACAGGGAGCACAGATACGCAGTATTTT. It encodes CASSIVTGSTDTQYF.

J is TRBJ2-7 and V is TRBV13, with D maybe TRBD1 (6 bases). Germline CDR1 PRHDT, CDR2 FYEKMQ (reference sequence). Between the trimmed V and J ends, which lost 5 bases and 9 bases, there was a span of 23 bases. The CDR3 extends over 15 amino acids. As DNA, the CDR3 is TGTGCCAGCAGCCCATCAGGGGCAGCTTCGATCGGGCAGTACTTC. Amino acid sequence: CASSPSGAASIGQYF.

The chain is built from TRBV7-2 and TRBJ1-3; 9 bases match TRBD1. The CDR3 runs to 14 residues. Germline trimming cut 4 bases from V and 4 bases from J; bases unmatched to any gene: 2. Germline CDR1 SGHTA, CDR2 FQGNSA. The CDR3 DNA reads as TGTGCCAGCAGCTCCGGGACAGGGGGAAACACCATATATTTT. Protein sequence: CASSSGTGGNTIYF.

As DNA, the CDR3 is TGTGCCAGCAGTTACTCGAGTGGGAGCGCTGAAGCTTTCTTT. It codes for CASSYSSGSAEAFF. The V and J genes are TRBV6-5 and TRBJ1-1, with no clear D. V was clipped by 0 bases and J by 6 bases, with 11 bases between them. The germline CDR1 and CDR2 sequences are MNHEY and SVGAGI. The CDR3 length is 14 residues.

The chain joins TRBV4-3 to TRBJ2-1; tentative D call: TRBD1 (6 bases). The CDR3 is 15 amino acids. The germline V gene encodes CDR1 LGHNA and CDR2 YSLEER. Trimming cost V 5 bases and J 7 bases, with 18 bases left between them. DNA of the CDR3: TGCGCCAGCAGCACAGGGTCGGAGGCGTGGAATGAGCAGTTCTTC. Residues: CASSTGSEAWNEQFF.

The rearrangement uses TRBV7-9 and TRBJ2-3; TRBD1 agrees at 8 bases. The germline V gene encodes CDR1 SEHNR and CDR2 FQNEAQ (reference sequence). This CDR3 contains 14 residues. Trimming cost V 5 bases and J 6 bases; bases outside gene matches: 7. The CDR3 bases are TGTGCCAGCAGCCCAGACAGGGGCGCTGATACGCAGTATTTT. Translation gives CASSPDRGADTQYF.

The V gene is TRBV5-6, the J gene TRBJ2-2; 9 bases line up with TRBD1. J lost 5 bases, V lost 2 bases, and 1 base had no gene match. Per the germline V gene, CDR1 is SGHDT and CDR2 is YYEEEE. The CDR3 runs to 14 residues. The DNA for the CDR3 is TGTGCCAGCAGCTTCGACAGGGGGACCGGGGAGCTGTTTTTT. Translation gives CASSFDRGTGELFF.

The V call is TRBV9, the J call TRBJ2-7; D is perhaps TRBD2 (6 bases). This CDR3 is built from 14 residues. The ends were cut back, 0 bases at V and 3 bases at J, with 10 bases in the middle. CDR1 and CDR2 (germline): SGDLS, YYNGEE. CDR3 sequence: CASSVGGGLYEQYF. The CDR3 DNA follows: TGTGCCAGCAGCGTAGGCGGAGGGCTCTACGAGCAGTACTTC.

This chain joins TRBV7-9 and TRBJ2-3; D unclear. Germline loops: CDR1 SEHNR, CDR2 FQNEAQ (reference sequence). Trimming stripped 2 bases from V and 4 bases from J, with 4 bases between. This CDR3 has 12 residues. CDR3 sequence: CASSLLPDTQYF. CDR3 bases: TGTGCCAGCAGCTTACTTCCAGATACGCAGTATTTT.

This clone has a handful of counts. The rearrangement links TRBV29-1 to TRBJ2-7, with D perhaps TRBD1 (6 bases). The CDR3 totals 12 residues. Germline V lookup: CDR1 SQVTM, CDR2 ANQGSEA. V dropped 4 bases and J dropped 1 base, with 8 bases sitting between them. The CDR3 loop reads CSVAQGSYEQYF. The CDR3 DNA reads as TGCAGCGTTGCACAGGGATCCTACGAGCAGTACTTC.

This chain links TRBV30 with TRBJ1-2, with 7 bases fitting TRBD1. The CDR3 extends over 14 amino acids. The V and J ends lost 5 bases and 6 bases, in that order; junction bases with no gene match: 12. In germline, CDR1 is GTSNPN, CDR2 SVGIG (reference sequence). CDR3 residues: CAWAGGRGFDGYTF. CDR3 coding DNA: TGTGCCTGGGCCGGAGGCAGGGGGTTCGATGGCTACACCTTC.

The chain joins TRBV6-1 to TRBJ1-2; 7 positions agree with TRBD1. The V and J ends lost 11 bases and 0 bases, in that order; junction bases with no gene match: 9. Germline loops: CDR1 MNHNS, CDR2 SASEGT. CDR3 length: 14 residues. The DNA for the CDR3 is TGTGCCGGCTTCGACAGGGAGACTAACTATGGCTACACCTTC. Translation: CAGFDRETNYGYTF.

The chain links TRBV13 to TRBJ2-7, with D possibly matching TRBD2 (5 bases). The CDR3 consists of 16 residues. V dropped 4 bases and J dropped 0 bases, with 16 bases sitting between them. CDR1 and CDR2 (germline): PRHDT, FYEKMQ (reference sequence). DNA of the CDR3: TGTGCCAGCAGCTCCCCGGCGGGCCGAAGCTCCTACGAGCAGTACTTC. Protein product: CASSSPAGRSSYEQYF.

The V and J genes are TRBV10-2 and TRBJ2-1; D may be TRBD2 (7 bases). Germline lookup yields CDR1 WSHSY and CDR2 SAAADI. V was trimmed by 3 bases and J by 3 bases, leaving 27 bases between them. The CDR3 is made up of 20 amino acids. Written as DNA, the CDR3 is TGCGCCAGCAGTGATCTTAGATTTAGTACGGCGGGGGCCAACTACAATGAGCAGTTCTTC. Its translation is CASSDLRFSTAGANYNEQFF.

The chain couples TRBV5-3 to TRBJ2-5; TRBD2 matches 8 bases. TRBV5-3 is an ORF, and what it does is uncertain. The CDR3 totals 15 residues. Losses at the gene ends were 0 bases for V and 3 bases for J; bases not matched to a gene: 4. The CDR3 is CARSLDLAGEETQYF. The CDR3 nucleotides read TGTGCCAGAAGCTTGGACCTAGCGGGTGAAGAGACCCAGTACTTC.

The CDR3 reads CASKQPNTEAFF. The CDR3 DNA follows: TGTGCCAGCAAACAGCCGAACACTGAAGCTTTCTTT. The rearrangement joins TRBV28 to TRBJ1-1; D ambiguous. The CDR3 is 12 amino acids. The germline CDR1 and CDR2 sequences are MDHEN and SYDVKM. V was cut by 7 bases and J by 1 base, with 7 bases left in between. Supplemented by reference TRBV28 and TRBJ1-1, the full variable domain reads DVKVTQSSRYLVKRTGEKVFLECVQDMDHENMFWYRQDPGLGLRLIYFSYDVKMKEKGDIPEGYSVSREKKERFSLILESASTNQTSMYLCASKQPNTEAFFGQGTRLTVV.

The rearrangement links TRBV15 to TRBJ2-2; 10 bases are shared with TRBD2. CDR1 is LNHNV, CDR2 YYDKDF, per germline (reference sequence). The V segment lost 4 bases and the J segment 4 bases; nucleotides outside the gene matches: 6. The CDR3 has 16 amino acids. CDR3 DNA: TGTGCCACCAGCAAGGAGCTAGCGGGGGCCACCGGGGAGCTGTTTTTT. Translation gives CATSKELAGATGELFF.